This TCR beta chain originates from a study of regulatory T cells in long-lasting Graves disease. Study-level findings and limits: Persistent disease favored TRBV28, TRBJ1-2 and TRBJ2-5. Persistent Graves' patients showed less TCR diversity than newly diagnosed ones. Between persistent patients, about 2,500 public clonotypes were shared, exceeding the roughly 1,000 shared between new patients.

The time point was: newly diagnosed GD, antithyroid drugs for less than 3 months. PBMC RNA served as the TCR library source. This clonotype was picked up many times. Its antigen is still unknown. Between the trimmed V and J ends, which lost 4 bases and 1 base, there was a span of 11 bases. The CDR3 is 14 amino acids. Germline V gives CDR1 SGDLS, CDR2 YYNGEE. Both iRepertoire HTBI primers and Arm-PCR of CDR3 regions were used to build the TCR beta libraries. TCRdb used MiXCR to reprocess the multiplex PCR reads, holding one entry per CDR3 protein. Altogether about 300,000 distinct CDR3 sequences are present, under 20% being singletons, with the ten largest covering 35% to 45%.

The receptor comes from a female donor with Graves disease. J is TRBJ2-5 and V is TRBV9, with D unresolved. The sample consisted of peripheral blood mononuclear cells (PBMCs), taken at new diagnosis, from a patient treated with antithyroid drugs. The chain's CDR3 is CASSRVAGQETQYF. As DNA, the CDR3 is TGTGCCAGCAGCCGCGTGGCAGGCCAAGAGACCCAGTACTTC.